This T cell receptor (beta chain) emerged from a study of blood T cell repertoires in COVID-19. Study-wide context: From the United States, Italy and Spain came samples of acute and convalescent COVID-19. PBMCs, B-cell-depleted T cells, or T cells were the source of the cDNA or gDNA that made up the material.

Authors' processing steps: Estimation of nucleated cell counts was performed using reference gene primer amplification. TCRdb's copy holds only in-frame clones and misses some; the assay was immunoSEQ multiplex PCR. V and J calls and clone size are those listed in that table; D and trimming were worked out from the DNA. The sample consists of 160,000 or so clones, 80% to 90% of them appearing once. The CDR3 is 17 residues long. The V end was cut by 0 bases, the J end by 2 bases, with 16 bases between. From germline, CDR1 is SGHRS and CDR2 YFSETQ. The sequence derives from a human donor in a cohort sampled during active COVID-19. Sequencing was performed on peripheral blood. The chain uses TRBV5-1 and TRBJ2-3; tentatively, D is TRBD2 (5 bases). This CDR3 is CASSLAGPRGFTDTQYF. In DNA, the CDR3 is TGCGCCAGCAGCTTGGCCGGACCTAGAGGGTTCACAGATACGCAGTATTTT.